A single sample is the source of the 23 T cell receptor beta chains below, sequenced in a study of cytomegalovirus exposure and HLA in healthy donors (dated by TCRdb to 2017 to 2019). Libraries were made using the immunoSEQ multiplex PCR assay. For the multiplex PCR, a mixture combining 60 forward primers for TCR Vbeta segments and 13 reverse primers for TCR Jbeta segments was used. TCRdb took this table from immuneACCESS and kept in-frame rearrangements with V and J called. Such tables lack part of the clones; where checked against another copy, unresolved V genes explain under half of the gap, and the rest is unexplained. This sample holds 150,000 to 200,000 clones; about 86% were observed only once. The leading ten clones occupy about 2.3% of the sample. Sequencing used PBMCs. Source of these receptors: a woman aged 30 to 39 in good health and CMV-seronegative.

The gene calls are TRBV20-1 and TRBJ2-5, with a tentative D call TRBD2 (6 bases). The CDR3 is made up of 11 amino acids. The V and J ends lost 2 bases and 7 bases respectively, with 8 bases between them. The germline V gene has CDR1 DFQATT and CDR2 SNEGSKA (reference sequence). CDR3 amino acids: CSARRRGTQYF. In DNA form, the CDR3 reads TGCAGTGCTAGAAGGAGGGGGACCCAGTACTTC.

This sequence joins TRBV7-9 and TRBJ2-7; D remains ambiguous. Trimming stripped 7 bases from V and 2 bases from J, with 18 bases between. Germline CDR1 reads SEHNR; CDR2 reads FQNEAQ (reference sequence). The CDR3 is 15 residues long. The CDR3 protein is CASTIDSQPTYEQYF. The CDR3, as DNA: TGTGCCAGCACTATTGATAGCCAGCCTACCTACGAGCAGTACTTC. The variable domain in full, with the rest retrieved from reference TRBV7-9 and TRBJ2-7, is DTGVSQNPRHKITKRGQNVTFRCDPISEHNRLYWYRQTLGQGPEFLTYFQNEAQLEKSRLLSDRFSAERPKGSFSTLEIQRTEQGDSAMYLCASTIDSQPTYEQYFGPGTRLTVT.

The genes are TRBV30 and TRBJ2-7; 8 nucleotides align to TRBD2. Germline V lookup: CDR1 GTSNPN, CDR2 SVGIG (reference sequence). Trimming took 3 bases from V and 3 from J; bases not matched to a gene: 4. The CDR3 contains 13 residues. The CDR3 loop reads CAWRLADGYEQYF. In DNA form, the CDR3 reads TGTGCCTGGAGACTAGCGGACGGCTACGAGCAGTACTTC. The variable domain in full, completed from reference TRBV30 and TRBJ2-7, reads SQTIHQWPATLVQPVGSPLSLECTVEGTSNPNLYWYRQAAGRGLQLLFYSVGIGQISSEVPQNLSASRPQDRQFILSSKKLLLSDSGFYLCAWRLADGYEQYFGPGTRLTVT.

The CDR3 region has the DNA TGTGCCAGCAGTGTGACAGGGAGTGAGCAGTTCTTC. The encoded protein is CASSVTGSEQFF. The chain joins TRBV6-1 to TRBJ2-1; 7 bases map to TRBD1. J gave up 9 bases and V 4 bases, and 3 bases lay outside the gene matches. The CDR3 is 12 residues long. The germline gives CDR1 MNHNS, CDR2 SASEGT.

The chain combines TRBV19 with TRBJ2-1; 7 nucleotides agree with TRBD2. This CDR3 is 16 amino acids long. Trimming at V came to 0 bases and at J to 4 bases, leaving 6 bases not matched to a gene. CDR1 is LNHDA and CDR2 is SQIVND in the germline V gene (reference sequence). CDR3 sequence reads: CASSIDAGEIYNEQFF. The CDR3 coding sequence is TGTGCCAGTAGTATAGATGCGGGAGAAATATACAATGAGCAGTTCTTC.

The chain is built from TRBV5-1 and TRBJ1-3; a weak D match, TRBD1 (6 bases). Germline CDR1 reads SGHRS; CDR2 reads YFSETQ. The CDR3 has 15 residues. V was trimmed by 4 bases and J by 0 bases, leaving 11 bases between them. CDR3: CASSPGQNSGNTIYF. In DNA, the CDR3 is TGCGCCAGCAGCCCCGGACAGAACTCTGGAAACACCATATATTTT.

The chain joins TRBV30 to TRBJ1-6; D possibly corresponds to TRBD1 (6 bases). Germline V gene sequence: CDR1 GTSNPN, CDR2 SVGIG (reference sequence). This CDR3 is built from 15 residues. The V end lost 2 bases, the J end lost 6 bases, and 14 bases lay between the germline ends. The CDR3 loop is CAWSLGRGRNSPLHF. CDR3 in DNA: TGTGCCTGGAGTCTGGGCAGGGGACGTAATTCACCCCTCCACTTT.

This chain links TRBV6-1 with TRBJ2-5; 8 positions match TRBD2. V was pared by 2 bases and J by 2 bases, with 7 bases of the junction left unmatched. This CDR3 region has 16 residues. Germline V CDR1 and CDR2: MNHNS, SASEGT. As DNA, the CDR3 is TGTGCCAGCAGTGAAAGGGGCGGGGGGTTACAAGAGACCCAGTACTTC. The encoded protein is CASSERGGGLQETQYF.

The chain links TRBV6-5 to TRBJ2-6; 7 nucleotides line up with TRBD2. The CDR3 spans 15 residues. CDR1 is MNHEY and CDR2 is SVGAGI in the germline V gene. V was pared by 6 bases and J by 0 bases, with 2 bases of the junction left unmatched. In nucleotides, the CDR3 is TGTGCCAGCAGCGGGGGGAGCTCTGGGGCCAACGTCCTGACTTTC. Its protein is CASSGGSSGANVLTF.

The genes are TRBV7-2 and TRBJ1-5; TRBD1 is a possible D gene (5 bases). CDR1 is SGHTA, CDR2 FQGNSA, per germline. The CDR3 consists of 13 residues. Trimming cost V 5 bases and J 6 bases, with 11 bases left between them. Written as DNA, the CDR3 is TGTGCCAGCAGCACCACCGGGGGTCAGCCCCAGCATTTT. Translating it yields CASSTTGGQPQHF.

J is TRBJ2-5 and V is TRBV15, with 11 bases lining up with TRBD1. The germline V gene has CDR1 LNHNV and CDR2 YYDKDF (reference sequence). This CDR3 is built from 16 residues. Unmatched junction bases numbered 4, after V lost 0 bases and J lost 4 bases. CDR3 in DNA: TGTGCCACCAGCAGAGAAGGAGGGACAGGGGGAGAGACCCAGTACTTC. Translated: CATSREGGTGGETQYF.

This chain joins TRBV2 and TRBJ1-1; D uncertain. This CDR3 region has 13 residues. The germline V gene has CDR1 SNHLY and CDR2 FYNNEI. V was cut by 6 bases and J by 6 bases, with 14 bases left in between. The chain's CDR3 is CASRLVTDAEAFF. CDR3 DNA sequence: TGTGCCAGCAGGTTAGTTACAGACGCTGAAGCTTTCTTT.

J is TRBJ2-5 and V is TRBV30; perhaps TRBD2 as D (6 bases). The germline gives CDR1 GTSNPN, CDR2 SVGIG (reference sequence). This CDR3 spans 14 amino acids. V was clipped by 3 bases and J by 5 bases, with 16 bases between them. CDR3 sequence: CAWSLDYLLETQYF. The CDR3 nucleotides read TGTGCCTGGAGCCTGGACTACCTGTTGGAGACCCAGTACTTC.

The V gene is TRBV2, the J gene TRBJ2-5, with D possibly matching TRBD2 (6 bases). CDR1 and CDR2 (germline): SNHLY, FYNNEI. Between the trimmed V and J ends, which lost 4 bases and 3 bases, there was a span of 15 bases. The CDR3 consists of 15 residues. Here the CDR3 DNA reads TGTGCCAGCAGTGCCCGACTAGGAATCAAAGAGACCCAGTACTTC. As protein: CASSARLGIKETQYF.

The sample holds a few counts of this clone. This chain connects TRBV4-1 to TRBJ1-1; D call uncertain. The germline gives CDR1 MGHRA, CDR2 YSYEKL. V was trimmed by 2 bases and J by 6 bases, leaving 19 bases between them. This CDR3 has 16 residues. The CDR3 bases are TGCGCCAGCAGCCAACCCAGACGGAGGGATATTTCTGAAGCTTTCTTT. Protein: CASSQPRRRDISEAFF.

This chain links TRBV5-1 with TRBJ2-7; perhaps TRBD1 as D (6 bases). The CDR3 runs to 13 residues. Trimming left V 1 base short and J 7 bases short, with 12 bases between. Per the germline V gene, CDR1 is SGHRS and CDR2 is YFSETQ. The CDR3 nucleotides are TGCGCCAGCAGCTTGAATCAGGGGCGAGAGCAGTACTTC. Its protein is CASSLNQGREQYF.

This CDR3 reads CASEPGQLETEAFF. The CDR3 coding sequence is TGTGCCAGCGAGCCGGGACAGTTGGAGACTGAAGCTTTCTTT. This sequence joins TRBV6-1 and TRBJ1-1; TRBD1 aligns across 7 bases. V dropped 8 bases and J dropped 5; count of bases not matched to a gene: 11. The germline V gene encodes CDR1 MNHNS and CDR2 SASEGT. The CDR3 contains 14 residues.

This rearrangement joins TRBV23-1 to TRBJ2-3; maybe TRBD2 (6 bases). TRBV23-1 is classed as an ORF, of uncertain function. The CDR3 is 13 amino acids. V lost 5 bases and J lost 6, with 12 bases in between. As DNA, the CDR3 is TGCGCCAGCAGTATCGGGGGAAGGGATACGCAGTATTTT. Translation gives CASSIGGRDTQYF.

The CDR3 spells CASSLALGQTDTQYF. The CDR3 nucleotides are TGCGCCAGCAGCTTGGCTTTGGGCCAAACAGATACGCAGTATTTT. This sequence joins TRBV5-1 and TRBJ2-3; unclear D gene. The CDR3 loop spans 15 amino acids. V dropped 0 bases and J dropped 3 bases, with 11 bases sitting between them. CDR1 is SGHRS and CDR2 is YFSETQ in the germline V gene.

The chain couples TRBV29-1 to TRBJ1-4; D remains unclear. Germline values: CDR1 SQVTM, CDR2 ANQGSEA. V was shortened by 3 bases and J by 8 bases, with 16 bases between the two germline ends. The CDR3 runs to 14 residues. This chain's CDR3 is CSVDLAGVGEKLFF. The CDR3 DNA reads as TGCAGCGTTGACCTCGCCGGGGTCGGCGAAAAACTGTTTTTT.

The chain has TRBV7-9 and TRBJ2-5; the match to TRBD1 covers 10 bases. This CDR3 is built from 17 residues. Germline values: CDR1 SEHNR, CDR2 FQNEAQ (reference sequence). J lost 0 bases, V lost 5 bases, and 9 bases had no gene match. The DNA of the CDR3 is TGTGCCAGCAGCCGGAGGCCGGGGACAGGGGACCAAGAGACCCAGTACTTC. Translated, it gives CASSRRPGTGDQETQYF.

The gene calls are TRBV28 and TRBJ2-5; 10 bases match TRBD2. V shed 7 bases and J 1 base; nucleotides not matched to a gene: 6. Looked up from germline, CDR1 is MDHEN and CDR2 is SYDVKM. The CDR3 is 15 amino acids. CDR3 nucleotides: TGTGCCAGCAACGATCTAGCGGGAGTCCAAGAGACCCAGTACTTC. Translated, it gives CASNDLAGVQETQYF.

The count of this clone is one. The chain uses TRBV28 and TRBJ2-1, with 8 bases identical to TRBD1. Trimming cost V 3 bases and J 0 bases; bases outside gene matches: 7. The V gene's germline CDR1 is MDHEN and CDR2 SYDVKM. The CDR3 covers 17 residues. DNA of the CDR3: TGTGCCAGCAGTTTTTTAGGGACAGGAAGCTCCTACAATGAGCAGTTCTTC. Its translation is CASSFLGTGSSYNEQFF.